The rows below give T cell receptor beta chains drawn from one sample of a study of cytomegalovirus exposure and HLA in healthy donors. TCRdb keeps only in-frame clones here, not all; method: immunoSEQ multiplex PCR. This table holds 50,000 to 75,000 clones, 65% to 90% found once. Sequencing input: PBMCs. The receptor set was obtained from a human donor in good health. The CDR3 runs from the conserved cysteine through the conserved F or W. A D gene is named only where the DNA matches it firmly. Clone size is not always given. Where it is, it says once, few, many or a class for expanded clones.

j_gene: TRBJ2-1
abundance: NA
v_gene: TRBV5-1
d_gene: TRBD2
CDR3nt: TGCGCCAGCAGCTCCATAGCGGGAGTGTCCAATGAGCAGTTCTTC
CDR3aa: CASSSIAGVSNEQFF

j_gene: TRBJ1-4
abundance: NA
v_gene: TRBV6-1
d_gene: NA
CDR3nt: TGTGCCAGCAGTGAAGTCTGGGGCCAGGAAAAACTGTTTTTT
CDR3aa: CASSEVWGQEKLFF

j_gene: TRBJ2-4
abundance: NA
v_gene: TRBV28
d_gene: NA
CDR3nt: TGTGCCAGCAGTCTCTCCCAAAACATTCAGTACTTC
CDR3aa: CASSLSQNIQYF

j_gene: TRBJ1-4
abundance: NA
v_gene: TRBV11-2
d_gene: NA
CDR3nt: TGTGCCAGCAGCTTATATGGGCAGGTTCGCGAAAAACTGTTTTTT
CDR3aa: CASSLYGQVREKLFF

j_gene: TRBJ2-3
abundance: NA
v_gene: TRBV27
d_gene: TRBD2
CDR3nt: TGTGCCAGCAGTTTATCGCCCCTCGAAAATATACTAGCGGTTAGCACAGATACGCAGTATTTT
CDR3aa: CASSLSPLENILAVSTDTQYF

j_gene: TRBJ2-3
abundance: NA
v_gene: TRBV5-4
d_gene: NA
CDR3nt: TGTGCCAGCAGCCCCACGATCTTTGGGGGGGCCAAAAGAGATACGCAGTATTTT
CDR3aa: CASSPTIFGGAKRDTQYF

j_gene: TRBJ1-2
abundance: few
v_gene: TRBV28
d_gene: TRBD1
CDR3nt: TGTGCCAGCATAGGACGACAGGGAGAGGGCTATGGCTACACCTTC
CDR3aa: CASIGRQGEGYGYTF

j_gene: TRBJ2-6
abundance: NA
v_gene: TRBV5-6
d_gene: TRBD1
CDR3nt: TGTGCCAGCAGCCCGGGGCAGGGGGCATCTGGGGCCAACGTCCTGACTTTC
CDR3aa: CASSPGQGASGANVLTF

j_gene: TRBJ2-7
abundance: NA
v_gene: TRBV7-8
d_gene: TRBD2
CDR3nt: TGTGCCAGCAGCCCAAGACTAGCGGGGTTTAGCTCCTACGAGCAGTACTTC
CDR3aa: CASSPRLAGFSSYEQYF

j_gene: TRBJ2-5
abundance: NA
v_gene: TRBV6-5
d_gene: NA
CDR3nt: TGTGCCAGCAGTTACTCACGGAGTGACCCCCAGACCCAGTACTTC
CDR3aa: CASSYSRSDPQTQYF

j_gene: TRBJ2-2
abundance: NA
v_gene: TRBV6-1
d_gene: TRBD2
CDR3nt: TGTGCCATCAAGATAAGGACTAGCGGGGCCGGGGAGCTGTTTTTT
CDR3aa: CAIKIRTSGAGELFF

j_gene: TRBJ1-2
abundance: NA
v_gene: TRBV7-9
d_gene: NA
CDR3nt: TGTGCCAGCAGCCCTAATAGGTCGGGGAATAACTATGGCTACACCTTC
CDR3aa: CASSPNRSGNNYGYTF

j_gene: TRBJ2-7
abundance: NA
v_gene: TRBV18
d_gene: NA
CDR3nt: TGTGCCAGCTCACCAAACAGGCAGTCCTACGAGCAGTACTTC
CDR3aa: CASSPNRQSYEQYF

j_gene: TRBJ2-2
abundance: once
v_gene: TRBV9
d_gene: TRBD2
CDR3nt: TGTGCCAGCAGGACTAGCCGAAGCACCGGGGAGCTGTTTTTT
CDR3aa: CASRTSRSTGELFF

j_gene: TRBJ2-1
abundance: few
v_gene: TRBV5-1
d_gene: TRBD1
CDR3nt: TGCGCCAGCAGCAGCCAGGGGGCTGGCAATGAGCAGTTCTTC
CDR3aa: CASSSQGAGNEQFF

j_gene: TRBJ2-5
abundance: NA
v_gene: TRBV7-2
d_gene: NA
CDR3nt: TGTGCCAGCAGCCCCTTACAAGAGACCCAGTACTTC
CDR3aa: CASSPLQETQYF